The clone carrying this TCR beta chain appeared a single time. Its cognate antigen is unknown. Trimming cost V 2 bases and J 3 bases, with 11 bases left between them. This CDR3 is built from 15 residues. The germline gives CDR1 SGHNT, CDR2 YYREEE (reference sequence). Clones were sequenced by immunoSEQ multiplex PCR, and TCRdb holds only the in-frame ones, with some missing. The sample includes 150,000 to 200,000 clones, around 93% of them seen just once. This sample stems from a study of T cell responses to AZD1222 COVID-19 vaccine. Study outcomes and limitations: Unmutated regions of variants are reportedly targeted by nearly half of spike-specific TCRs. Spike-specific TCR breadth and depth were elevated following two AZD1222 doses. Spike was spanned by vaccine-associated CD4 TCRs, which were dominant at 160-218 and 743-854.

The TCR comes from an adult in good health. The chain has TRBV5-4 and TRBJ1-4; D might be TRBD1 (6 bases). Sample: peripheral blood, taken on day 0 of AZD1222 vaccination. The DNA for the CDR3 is TGTGCCAGCAGCTTACGGGGGCCGGCTAATGAAAAACTGTTTTTT. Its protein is CASSLRGPANEKLFF.